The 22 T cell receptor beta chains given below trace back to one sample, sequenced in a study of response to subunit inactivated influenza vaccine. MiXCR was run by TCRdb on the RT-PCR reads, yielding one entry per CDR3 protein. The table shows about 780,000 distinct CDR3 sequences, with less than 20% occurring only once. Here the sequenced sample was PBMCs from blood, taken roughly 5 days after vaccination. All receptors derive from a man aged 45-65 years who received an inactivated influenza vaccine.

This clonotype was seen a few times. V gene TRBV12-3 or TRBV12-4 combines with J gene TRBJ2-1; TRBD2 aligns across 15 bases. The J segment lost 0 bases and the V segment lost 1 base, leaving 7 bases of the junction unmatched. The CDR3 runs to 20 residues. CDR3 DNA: TGTGCCAGCAGTTTAGTGGGGACTAGCGGGGGGTTGGGCTCCTACAATGAGCAGTTCTTC. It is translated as CASSLVGTSGGLGSYNEQFF.

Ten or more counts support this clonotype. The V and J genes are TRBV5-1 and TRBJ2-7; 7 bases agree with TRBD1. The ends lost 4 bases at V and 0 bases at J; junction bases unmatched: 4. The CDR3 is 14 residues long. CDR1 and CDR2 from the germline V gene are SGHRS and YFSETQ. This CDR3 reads CASSPRQGSYEQYF. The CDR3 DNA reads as TGCGCCAGCAGCCCCAGACAGGGCTCCTACGAGCAGTACTTC.

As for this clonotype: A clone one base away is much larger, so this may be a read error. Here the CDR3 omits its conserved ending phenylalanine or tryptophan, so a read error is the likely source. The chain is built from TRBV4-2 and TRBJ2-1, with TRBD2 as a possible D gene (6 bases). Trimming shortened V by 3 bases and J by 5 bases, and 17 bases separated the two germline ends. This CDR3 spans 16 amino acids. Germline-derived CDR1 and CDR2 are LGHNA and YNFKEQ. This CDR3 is CASSQGSSVLDNEQFS. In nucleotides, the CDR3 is TGTGCCAGCAGCCAGGGATCTAGCGTACTTGACAATGAGCAGTTCTCC.

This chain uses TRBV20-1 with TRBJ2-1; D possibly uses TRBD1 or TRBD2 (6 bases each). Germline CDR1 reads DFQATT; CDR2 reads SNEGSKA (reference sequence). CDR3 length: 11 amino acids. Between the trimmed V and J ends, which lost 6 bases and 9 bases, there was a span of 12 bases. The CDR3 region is CSARGAVEQFF. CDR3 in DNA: TGCAGTGCGAGGGGGGCGGTTGAGCAGTTCTTC.

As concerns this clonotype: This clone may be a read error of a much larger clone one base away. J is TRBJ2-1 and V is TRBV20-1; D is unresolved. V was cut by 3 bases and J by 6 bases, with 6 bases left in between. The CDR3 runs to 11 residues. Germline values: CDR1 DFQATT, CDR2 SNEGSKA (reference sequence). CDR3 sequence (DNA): TGCAGTGCTAGCGTCAGCAATGAGCAGTTCTTC. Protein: CSASVSNEQFF.

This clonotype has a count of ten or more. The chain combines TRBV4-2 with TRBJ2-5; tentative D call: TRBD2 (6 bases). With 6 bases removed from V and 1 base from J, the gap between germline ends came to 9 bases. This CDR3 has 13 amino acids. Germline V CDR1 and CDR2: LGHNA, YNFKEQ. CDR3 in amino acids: CASRAGTQETQYF. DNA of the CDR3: TGTGCCAGCAGGGCGGGGACCCAAGAGACCCAGTACTTC.

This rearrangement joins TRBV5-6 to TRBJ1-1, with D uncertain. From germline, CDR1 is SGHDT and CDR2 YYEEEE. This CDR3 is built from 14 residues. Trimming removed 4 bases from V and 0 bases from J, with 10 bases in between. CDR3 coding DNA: TGTGCCAGCAGCCTGCCTAGTATGAACACTGAAGCTTTCTTT. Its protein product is CASSLPSMNTEAFF. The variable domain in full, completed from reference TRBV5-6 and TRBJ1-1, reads DAGVTQSPTHLIKTRGQQVTLRCSPKSGHDTVSWYQQALGQGPQFIFQYYEEEERQRGNFPDRFSGHQFPNYSSELNVNALLLGDSALYLCASSLPSMNTEAFFGQGTRLTVV.

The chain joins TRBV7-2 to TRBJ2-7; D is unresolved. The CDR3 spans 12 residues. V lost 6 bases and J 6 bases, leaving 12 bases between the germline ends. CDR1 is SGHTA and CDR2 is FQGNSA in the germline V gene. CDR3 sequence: CASSFAAPEQYF. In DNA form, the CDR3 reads TGTGCCAGCAGTTTCGCAGCACCCGAGCAGTACTTC.

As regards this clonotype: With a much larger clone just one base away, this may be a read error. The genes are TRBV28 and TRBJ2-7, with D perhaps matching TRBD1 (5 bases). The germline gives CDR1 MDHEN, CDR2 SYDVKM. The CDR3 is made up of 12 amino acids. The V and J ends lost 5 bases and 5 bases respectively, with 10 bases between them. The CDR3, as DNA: TGTGCCAGCAGTACGACAGATAACGAGCAGTACTTC. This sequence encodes CASSTTDNEQYF.

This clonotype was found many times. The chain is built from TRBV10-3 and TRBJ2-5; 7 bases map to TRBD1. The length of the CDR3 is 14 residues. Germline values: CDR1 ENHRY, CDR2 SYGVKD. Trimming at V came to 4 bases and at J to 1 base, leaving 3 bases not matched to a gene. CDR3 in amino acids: CAISGQGSQETQYF. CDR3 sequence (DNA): TGTGCCATCAGTGGACAGGGCTCCCAAGAGACCCAGTACTTC.

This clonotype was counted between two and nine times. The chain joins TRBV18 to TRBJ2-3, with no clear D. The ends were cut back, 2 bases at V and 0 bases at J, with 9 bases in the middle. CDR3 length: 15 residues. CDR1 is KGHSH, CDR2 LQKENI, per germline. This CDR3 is CASSPFKQSTDTQYF. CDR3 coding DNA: TGTGCCAGCTCACCATTTAAGCAAAGCACAGATACGCAGTATTTT.

CDR3 loop: CASSLTPPGAGGNTIYF. DNA of the CDR3: TGTGCCAGCAGCTTAACTCCTCCAGGGGCGGGGGGAAACACCATATATTTT. V usage is TRBV7-2 and J usage is TRBJ1-3; a possible D gene is TRBD1 (6 bases). This CDR3 is 17 amino acids long. V shed 2 bases and J shed 4 bases, with 18 bases lying between them. The V gene's germline CDR1 is SGHTA and CDR2 FQGNSA.

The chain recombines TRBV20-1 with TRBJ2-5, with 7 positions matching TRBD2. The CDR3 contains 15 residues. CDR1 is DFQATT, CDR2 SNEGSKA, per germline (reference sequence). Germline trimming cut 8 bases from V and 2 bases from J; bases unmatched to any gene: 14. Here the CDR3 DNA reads TGCAGTTCCAGCGAGCGGGGAGGCAAACAAGAGACCCAGTACTTC. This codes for CSSSERGGKQETQYF.

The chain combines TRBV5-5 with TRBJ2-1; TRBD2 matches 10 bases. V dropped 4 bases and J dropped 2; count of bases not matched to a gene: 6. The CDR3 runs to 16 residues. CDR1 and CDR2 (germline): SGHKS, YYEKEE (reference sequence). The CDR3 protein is CASSAYTSGAYNEQFF. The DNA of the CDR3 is TGTGCCAGCAGCGCGTATACTAGCGGGGCCTACAATGAGCAGTTCTTC.

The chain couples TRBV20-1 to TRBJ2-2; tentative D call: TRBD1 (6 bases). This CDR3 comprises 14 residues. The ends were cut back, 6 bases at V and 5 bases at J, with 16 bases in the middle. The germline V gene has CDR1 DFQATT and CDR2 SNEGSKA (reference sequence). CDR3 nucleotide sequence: TGCAGTGCCGTAACAGGGTTGGGGACCGGGGAGCTGTTTTTT. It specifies CSAVTGLGTGELFF.

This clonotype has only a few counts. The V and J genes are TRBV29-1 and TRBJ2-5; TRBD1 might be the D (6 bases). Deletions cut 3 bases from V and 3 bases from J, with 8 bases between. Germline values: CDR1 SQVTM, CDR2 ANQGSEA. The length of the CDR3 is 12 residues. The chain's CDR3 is CSVDYREETQYF. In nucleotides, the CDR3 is TGCAGCGTTGACTACAGGGAAGAGACCCAGTACTTC.

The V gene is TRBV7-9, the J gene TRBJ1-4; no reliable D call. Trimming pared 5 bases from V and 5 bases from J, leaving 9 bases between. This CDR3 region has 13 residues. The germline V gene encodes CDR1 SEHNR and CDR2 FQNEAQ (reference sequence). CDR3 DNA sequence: TGTGCCAGCAGCCCATATTGGAATGAAAAACTGTTTTTT. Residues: CASSPYWNEKLFF.

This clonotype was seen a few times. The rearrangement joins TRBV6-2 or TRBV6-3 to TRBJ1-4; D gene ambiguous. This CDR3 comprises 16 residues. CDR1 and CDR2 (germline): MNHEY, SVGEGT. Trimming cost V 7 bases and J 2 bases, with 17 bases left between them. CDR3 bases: TGTGCCAGCAAAGCCGTCAGTGTTTGGACTAATGAAAAACTGTTTTTT. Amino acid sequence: CASKAVSVWTNEKLFF.

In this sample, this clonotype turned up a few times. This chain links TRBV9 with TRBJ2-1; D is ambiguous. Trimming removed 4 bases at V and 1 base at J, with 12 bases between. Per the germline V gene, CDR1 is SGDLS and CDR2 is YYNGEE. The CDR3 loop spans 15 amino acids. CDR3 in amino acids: CASSLTRDSYNEQFF. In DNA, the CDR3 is TGTGCCAGCAGCCTAACTCGAGATTCCTACAATGAGCAGTTCTTC.

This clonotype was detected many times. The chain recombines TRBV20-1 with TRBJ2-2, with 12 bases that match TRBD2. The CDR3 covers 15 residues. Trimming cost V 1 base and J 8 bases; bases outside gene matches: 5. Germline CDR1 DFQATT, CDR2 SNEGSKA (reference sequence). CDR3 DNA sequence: TGCAGTGCTAGAGCTCTAGCGGGAGGGGGTGGGGAGCTGTTTTTT. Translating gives CSARALAGGGGELFF.

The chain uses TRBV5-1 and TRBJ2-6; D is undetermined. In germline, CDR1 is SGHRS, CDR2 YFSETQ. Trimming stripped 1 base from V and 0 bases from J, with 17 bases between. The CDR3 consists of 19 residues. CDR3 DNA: TGCGCCAGCAGCTTGTTATCACCCCAAGGGAACTCTGGGGCCAACGTCCTGACTTTC. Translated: CASSLLSPQGNSGANVLTF.

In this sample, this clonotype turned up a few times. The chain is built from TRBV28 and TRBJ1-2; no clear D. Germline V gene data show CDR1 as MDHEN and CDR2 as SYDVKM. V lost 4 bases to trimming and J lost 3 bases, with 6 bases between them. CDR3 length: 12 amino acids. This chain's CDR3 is CASSSPYYGYTF. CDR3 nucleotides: TGTGCCAGCAGTTCACCCTACTATGGCTACACCTTC.